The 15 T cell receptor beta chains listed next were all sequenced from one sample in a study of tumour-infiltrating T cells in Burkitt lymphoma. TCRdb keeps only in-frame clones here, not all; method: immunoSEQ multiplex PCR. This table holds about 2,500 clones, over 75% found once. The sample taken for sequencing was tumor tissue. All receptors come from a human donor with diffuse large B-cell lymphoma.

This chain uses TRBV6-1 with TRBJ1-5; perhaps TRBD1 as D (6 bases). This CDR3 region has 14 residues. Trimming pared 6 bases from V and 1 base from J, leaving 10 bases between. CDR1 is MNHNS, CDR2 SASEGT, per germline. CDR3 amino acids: CASRGAGSNQPQHF. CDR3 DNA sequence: TGTGCCAGCAGGGGGGCGGGGAGCAATCAGCCCCAGCATTTT.

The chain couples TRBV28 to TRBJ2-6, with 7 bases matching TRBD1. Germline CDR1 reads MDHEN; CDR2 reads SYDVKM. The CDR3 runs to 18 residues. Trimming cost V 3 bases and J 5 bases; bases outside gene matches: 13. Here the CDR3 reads CASSLPRQGVVWANVLTF. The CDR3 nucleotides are TGTGCCAGCAGTTTGCCCCGACAGGGTGTCGTCTGGGCCAACGTCCTGACTTTC.

The CDR3 here is CASSAYSTSGIGDTQYF. DNA for the CDR3: TGTGCCAGCAGTGCGTATTCGACTAGCGGGATTGGAGATACGCAGTATTTT. The chain joins TRBV2 to TRBJ2-3; 11 bases are a match to TRBD2. This CDR3 has 17 amino acids. V shed 4 bases, J shed 5 bases, and the junction held 11 bases outside the gene matches. Looked up from germline, CDR1 is SNHLY and CDR2 is FYNNEI.

CDR3 protein: CASSFRSNQPQHF. For the CDR3, the DNA is TGTGCCAGCAGCTTTAGAAGCAATCAGCCCCAGCATTTT. The chain links TRBV7-3 to TRBJ1-5; D not resolved. Germline V gene data show CDR1 as SGHTA and CDR2 as FQGTGA. V was clipped by 3 bases and J by 1 base, with 4 bases between them. CDR3 size: 13 residues.

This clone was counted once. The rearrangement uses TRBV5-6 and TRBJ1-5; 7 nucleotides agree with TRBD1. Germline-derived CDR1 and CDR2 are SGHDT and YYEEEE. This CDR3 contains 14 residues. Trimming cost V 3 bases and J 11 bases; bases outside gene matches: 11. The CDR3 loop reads CASSSGTEIRAQHF. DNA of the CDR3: TGTGCCAGCAGCTCCGGGACAGAAATCAGGGCCCAGCATTTT.

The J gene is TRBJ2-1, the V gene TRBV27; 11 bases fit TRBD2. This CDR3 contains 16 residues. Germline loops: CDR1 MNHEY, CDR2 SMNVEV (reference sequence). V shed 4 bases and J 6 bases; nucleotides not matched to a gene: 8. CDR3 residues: CASSSGRLAGFNEQFF. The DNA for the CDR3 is TGTGCCAGCAGTTCCGGCCGACTAGCGGGGTTCAATGAGCAGTTCTTC.

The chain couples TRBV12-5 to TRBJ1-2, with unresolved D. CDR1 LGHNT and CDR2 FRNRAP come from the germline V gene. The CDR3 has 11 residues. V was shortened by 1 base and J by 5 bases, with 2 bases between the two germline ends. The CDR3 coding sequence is TGTGCTAGTGGTTTGGAGTATGGCTACACCTTC. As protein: CASGLEYGYTF.

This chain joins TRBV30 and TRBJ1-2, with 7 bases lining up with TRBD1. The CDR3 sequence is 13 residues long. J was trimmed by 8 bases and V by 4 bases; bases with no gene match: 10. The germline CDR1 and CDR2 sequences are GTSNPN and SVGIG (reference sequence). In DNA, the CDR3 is TGTGCCTGGAACCTCAGGGGGGTAGAAGGCTACACCTTC. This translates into CAWNLRGVEGYTF.

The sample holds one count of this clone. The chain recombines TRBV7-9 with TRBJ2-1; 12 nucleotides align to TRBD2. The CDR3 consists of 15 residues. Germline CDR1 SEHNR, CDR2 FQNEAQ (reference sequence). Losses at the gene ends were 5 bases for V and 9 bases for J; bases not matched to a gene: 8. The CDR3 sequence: CASSPRLAGVAEQFF. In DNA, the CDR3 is TGTGCCAGCAGCCCAAGACTAGCGGGAGTTGCTGAGCAGTTCTTC.

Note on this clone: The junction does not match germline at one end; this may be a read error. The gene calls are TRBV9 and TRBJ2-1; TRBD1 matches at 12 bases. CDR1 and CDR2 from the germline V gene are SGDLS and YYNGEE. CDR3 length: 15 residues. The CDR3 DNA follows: TGTGTCAGCAGCGCGGGGACAGGGGGCCACAATGAGCAGTTCTTC. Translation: CVSSAGTGGHNEQFF.

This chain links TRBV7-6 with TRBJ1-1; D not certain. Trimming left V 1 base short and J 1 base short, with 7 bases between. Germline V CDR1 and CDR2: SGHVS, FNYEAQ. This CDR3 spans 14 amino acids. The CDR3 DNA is TGTGCCAGCAGCTTAGTCGAAGGGAACACTGAAGCTTTCTTT. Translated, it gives CASSLVEGNTEAFF.

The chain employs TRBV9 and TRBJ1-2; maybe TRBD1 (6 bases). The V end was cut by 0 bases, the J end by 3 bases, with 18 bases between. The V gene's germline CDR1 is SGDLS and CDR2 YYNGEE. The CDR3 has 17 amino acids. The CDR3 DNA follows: TGTGCCAGCAGCGTAGATCCAGGGGAGGCAGATTACTATGGCTACACCTTC. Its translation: CASSVDPGEADYYGYTF.

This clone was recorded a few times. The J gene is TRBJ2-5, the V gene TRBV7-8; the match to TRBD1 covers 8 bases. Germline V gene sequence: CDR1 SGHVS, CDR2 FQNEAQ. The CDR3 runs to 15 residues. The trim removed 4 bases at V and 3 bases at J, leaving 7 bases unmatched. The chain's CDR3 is CASSSLDRGKETQYF. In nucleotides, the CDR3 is TGTGCCAGCAGCTCCCTCGACAGGGGAAAAGAGACCCAGTACTTC.

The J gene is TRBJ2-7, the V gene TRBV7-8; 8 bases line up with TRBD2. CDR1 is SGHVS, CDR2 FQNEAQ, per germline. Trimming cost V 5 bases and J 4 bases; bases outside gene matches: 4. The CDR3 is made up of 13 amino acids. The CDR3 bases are TGTGCCAGCAGCGAACCGGGGGGGTACGAGCAGTACTTC. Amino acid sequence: CASSEPGGYEQYF.

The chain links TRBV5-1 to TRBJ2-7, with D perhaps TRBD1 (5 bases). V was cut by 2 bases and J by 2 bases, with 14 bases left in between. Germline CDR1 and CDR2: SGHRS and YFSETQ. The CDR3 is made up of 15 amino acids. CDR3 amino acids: CASSFGAGATYEQYF. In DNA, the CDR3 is TGCGCCAGCAGCTTTGGGGCAGGTGCTACCTACGAGCAGTACTTC.